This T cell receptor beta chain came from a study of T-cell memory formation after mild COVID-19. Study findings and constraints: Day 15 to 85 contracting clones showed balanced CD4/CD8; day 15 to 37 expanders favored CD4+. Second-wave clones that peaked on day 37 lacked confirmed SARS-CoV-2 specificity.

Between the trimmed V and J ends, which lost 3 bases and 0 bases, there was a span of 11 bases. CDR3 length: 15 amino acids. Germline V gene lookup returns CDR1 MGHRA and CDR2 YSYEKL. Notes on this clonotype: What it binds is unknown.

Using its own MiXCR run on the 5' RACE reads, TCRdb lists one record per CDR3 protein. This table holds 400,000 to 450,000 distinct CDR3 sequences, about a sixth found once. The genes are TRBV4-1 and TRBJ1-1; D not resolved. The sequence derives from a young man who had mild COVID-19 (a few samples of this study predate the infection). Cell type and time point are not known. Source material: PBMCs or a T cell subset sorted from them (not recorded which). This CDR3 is CASSHSERLNTEAFF. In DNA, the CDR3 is TGCGCCAGCAGCCACAGTGAGCGGCTGAACACTGAAGCTTTCTTT.